One sample yielded the 25 T cell receptor beta chains listed below, sequenced in a study of CD8 T cells in ankylosing spondylitis. From the 5' RACE reads, TCRdb called clonotypes with MiXCR, one entry per CDR3 protein. The sample comprises 180,000 or so distinct CDR3 sequences, approximately 10% of which are singletons, and almost 30% rests with the top ten. The sample taken for sequencing was blood, either unsorted or a sorted T cell fraction (not recorded which). These receptors were taken from a male donor with ankylosing spondylitis or in good health (not recorded which).

This clonotype appeared many times. The chain recombines TRBV20-1 with TRBJ1-2; perhaps TRBD1 as D (5 bases). The V and J ends lost 1 base and 4 bases respectively, with 19 bases between them. The CDR3 runs 16 residues. Germline V gene lookup returns CDR1 DFQATT and CDR2 SNEGSKA (reference sequence). CDR3 coding DNA: TGCAGTGCTAGAGCCGCGGGACGCACGAATGGCTATGGCTACACCTTC. It codes for CSARAAGRTNGYGYTF.

This clonotype was counted many times. The chain couples TRBV29-1 to TRBJ2-7; D may be TRBD1 or TRBD2 (6 bases each). Germline V gene data show CDR1 as SQVTM and CDR2 as ANQGSEA. The CDR3 sequence is 13 residues long. Between the trimmed V and J ends, which lost 5 bases and 6 bases, there was a span of 17 bases. The CDR3 is CSVRGTSSGEQYF. CDR3 in DNA: TGCAGCGTTCGCGGGACATCTTCCGGCGAGCAGTACTTC.

In the case of this clonotype: A read error is possible here, since a much larger clone lies one base away. The chain employs TRBV10-3 and TRBJ1-3; D not resolved. Per the germline V gene, CDR1 is ENHRY and CDR2 is SYGVKD. The CDR3 is 16 amino acids. V was shortened by 0 bases and J by 2 bases, with 11 bases between the two germline ends. This CDR3 is CAISESGEEAGNTIYF. The CDR3 coding sequence is TGTGCCATCAGTGAGTCCGGTGAGGAAGCTGGAAACACCATATATTTT.

The chain joins TRBV5-1 to TRBJ2-1, with TRBD2 as a possible D gene (6 bases). V dropped 4 bases and J dropped 10 bases, with 12 bases sitting between them. The CDR3 extends over 12 amino acids. Looked up from germline, CDR1 is SGHRS and CDR2 is YFSETQ. The CDR3 loop is CASSPDREEQFF. For the CDR3, the DNA is TGCGCCAGCAGCCCGGACCGGGAGGAGCAGTTCTTC.

This clonotype occurred many times. This chain joins TRBV6-2 or TRBV6-3 and TRBJ1-1; D is perhaps TRBD1 (5 bases). Germline CDR1 is MNHEY and CDR2 is SVGEGT. Trimming took 5 bases from V and 1 from J, leaving 11 bases between them. The CDR3 sequence is 14 residues long. CDR3 sequence (DNA): TGTGCCAGCAGTCGGTGGGGCGGGAACACTGAAGCTTTCTTT. Translation gives CASSRWGGNTEAFF.

This clonotype was detected only a few times. The chain uses TRBV30 and TRBJ2-5; unclear D gene. This CDR3 is built from 11 residues. With 4 bases removed from V and 5 bases from J, the gap between germline ends came to 8 bases. Germline V gives CDR1 GTSNPN, CDR2 SVGIG (reference sequence). The CDR3 sequence is CAWKAEETQYF. The CDR3 DNA sequence: TGTGCCTGGAAGGCAGAGGAGACCCAGTACTTC.

This clonotype was detected many times. CDR3 residues: CASSPGTGELFF. In DNA form, the CDR3 reads TGCGCCAGCAGTCCCGGGACAGGGGAGCTGTTTTTT. The chain uses TRBV10-2 and TRBJ2-2; TRBD1 is a possible D gene (6 bases). The CDR3 length is 12 residues. The ends were cut back, 5 bases at V and 8 bases at J, with 9 bases in the middle. Germline V gene sequence: CDR1 WSHSY, CDR2 SAAADI.

The genes are TRBV6-1 and TRBJ2-3; 7 bases fit TRBD2. This CDR3 contains 13 residues. J was trimmed by 3 bases and V by 8 bases; bases with no gene match: 5. The germline V gene encodes CDR1 MNHNS and CDR2 SASEGT. The CDR3 DNA is TGTGCCAGCTCTACGGGGGGAACAGATACGCAGTATTTT. This translates into CASSTGGTDTQYF.

This clonotype has just a few counts. The chain has TRBV6-1 and TRBJ2-7, with D uncertain. V lost 6 bases and J lost 6, with 15 bases in between. The germline V gene encodes CDR1 MNHNS and CDR2 SASEGT. CDR3 length equals 13 residues. DNA for the CDR3: TGTGCCAGCAGACGCGCTATAGAGGTCGAGCAGTACTTC. Its translation is CASRRAIEVEQYF.

This clonotype came up a few times. The chain combines TRBV28 with TRBJ2-3; D not certain. Between the trimmed V and J ends, which lost 2 bases and 4 bases, there was a span of 10 bases. Germline V gene data show CDR1 as MDHEN and CDR2 as SYDVKM. The CDR3 runs to 14 residues. The CDR3 here is CASSLPSRSDTQYF. In DNA form, the CDR3 reads TGTGCCAGCAGTTTACCGTCTCGGTCAGATACGCAGTATTTT.

The sample holds a few counts of this clonotype. This chain links TRBV12-3 or TRBV12-4 with TRBJ1-1, with TRBD1 identical over 7 bases. Unmatched junction bases numbered 5, after V lost 0 bases and J lost 1 base. The CDR3 consists of 16 residues. The CDR3 DNA follows: TGTGCCAGCAGTTTAGCCTTCGACAGGGCGAACACTGAAGCTTTCTTT. It translates to CASSLAFDRANTEAFF.

This chain links TRBV6-5 with TRBJ2-1; no definite D call. The germline gives CDR1 MNHEY, CDR2 SVGAGI. Trimming removed 2 bases at V and 7 bases at J, with 3 bases between. This CDR3 is 11 amino acids long. The CDR3: CASSYENEQFF. The DNA for the CDR3 is TGTGCCAGCAGTTACGAGAATGAGCAGTTCTTC.

This clonotype was recorded at least ten times. V gene TRBV9 combines with J gene TRBJ2-3, with 10 bases that match TRBD2. Germline V gene data show CDR1 as SGDLS and CDR2 as YYNGEE. The CDR3 extends over 15 amino acids. With V trimmed by 6 bases and J by 3 bases, 7 bases remained unmatched. CDR3 in DNA: TGTGCCAGCACTTTAGCGGGGGGCGCAACAGATACGCAGTATTTT. Its translation: CASTLAGGATDTQYF. Together with reference TRBV9 and TRBJ2-3, the CDR3 gives the full variable domain: DSGVTQTPKHLITATGQRVTLRCSPRSGDLSVYWYQQSLDQGLQFLIQYYNGEERAKGNILERFSAQQFPDLHSELNLSSLELGDSALYFCASTLAGGATDTQYFGPGTRLTVL.

Many counts were recorded for this clonotype. J is TRBJ2-1 and V is TRBV20-1; unclear D gene. V lost 1 base to trimming and J lost 5 bases, with 12 bases between them. Germline CDR1 and CDR2: DFQATT and SNEGSKA (reference sequence). This CDR3 is 14 amino acids long. CDR3 DNA sequence: TGCAGTGCTAGAGCTACAGTAACCCACAATGAGCAGTTCTTC. It is translated as CSARATVTHNEQFF.

This clonotype occurred many times. This chain connects TRBV10-2 to TRBJ2-1, with TRBD2 matching 14 bases. Germline trimming cut 9 bases from V and 10 bases from J; bases unmatched to any gene: 8. From germline, CDR1 is WSHSY and CDR2 SAAADI. The CDR3 length is 14 residues. The chain's CDR3 is CARSKGLAGEEQFF. CDR3 nucleotide sequence: TGCGCCAGGAGTAAGGGACTAGCGGGAGAAGAGCAGTTCTTC.

J is TRBJ2-2 and V is TRBV7-2, with 9 bases identical to TRBD1. Germline trimming cut 1 base from V and 7 bases from J; bases unmatched to any gene: 4. The CDR3 consists of 15 residues. Germline CDR1 and CDR2: SGHTA and FQGNSA. CDR3: CASSLVTGGNGELFF. The CDR3 DNA follows: TGTGCCAGCAGCTTAGTGACAGGGGGTAACGGGGAGCTGTTTTTT.

This clonotype was counted ten times or more. The chain has TRBV3-1 and TRBJ2-5, with 9 nucleotides matching TRBD1. Unmatched junction bases numbered 1, after V lost 5 bases and J lost 3 bases. The CDR3 length is 13 residues. Germline V gene sequence: CDR1 LGHDT, CDR2 YNNKEL (reference sequence). As DNA, the CDR3 is TGTGCCAGCAGCAGACAGGGGGAAGAGACCCAGTACTTC. Protein sequence: CASSRQGEETQYF.

As concerns this clonotype: This may stem from a read error, because a much larger clone lies one nucleotide away. The V call is TRBV27, the J call TRBJ1-4; D remains ambiguous. The germline V gene has CDR1 MNHEY and CDR2 SMNVEV (reference sequence). The CDR3 length is 15 residues. CDR3 protein: CANSLEGGRGEKLFF. The CDR3 DNA sequence: TGTGCCAACAGTTTAGAAGGTGGCCGGGGTGAAAAACTGTTTTTT. The full variable domain, completed using reference TRBV27 and TRBJ1-4, is EAQVTQNPRYLITVTGKKLTVTCSQNMNHEYMSWYRQDPGLGLRQIYYSMNVEVTDKGDVPEGYKVSRKEKRNFPLILESPSPNQTSLYFCANSLEGGRGEKLFFGSGTQLSVL.

This clonotype was seen more than once but under ten times. This chain uses TRBV6-1 with TRBJ1-5; D is uncertain. The germline V gene has CDR1 MNHNS and CDR2 SASEGT. V gave up 7 bases and J gave up 1 base, with 11 bases separating them. The CDR3 is 14 amino acids. In nucleotides, the CDR3 is TGTGCCAGCACCTCGGGTCCGAGCAATCAGCCCCAGCATTTT. It encodes CASTSGPSNQPQHF.

This clonotype was detected ten times or more. V gene TRBV20-1 combines with J gene TRBJ2-7, with 8 bases aligning to TRBD1. Germline CDR1 is DFQATT and CDR2 is SNEGSKA (reference sequence). J was trimmed by 5 bases and V by 2 bases; bases with no gene match: 8. The CDR3 runs to 14 residues. CDR3 region: CSARLNYRGDEQYF. The CDR3 DNA sequence: TGCAGTGCTAGACTCAATTACAGGGGGGACGAGCAGTACTTC.

This clonotype was observed many times. The chain couples TRBV12-3 or TRBV12-4 to TRBJ2-1, with D perhaps matching TRBD2 (5 bases). V dropped 6 bases and J dropped 2 bases, with 14 bases sitting between them. This CDR3 has 15 residues. Here the CDR3 reads CASSTSGFTYNEQFF. CDR3 coding DNA: TGTGCCAGCAGCACCAGCGGATTCACCTACAATGAGCAGTTCTTC.

The chain carries TRBV6-1 and TRBJ2-7, with 11 bases fitting TRBD1. V shed 10 bases, J shed 2 bases, and the junction held 7 bases outside the gene matches. The CDR3 is made up of 14 amino acids. The germline V gene encodes CDR1 MNHNS and CDR2 SASEGT. This chain's CDR3 is CAISQDRGPYEQYF. In DNA form, the CDR3 reads TGTGCCATCTCGCAGGACAGGGGGCCCTACGAGCAGTACTTC.

This clonotype was detected many times. Here the CDR3 reads CSAPGVTDTQYF. DNA for the CDR3: TGCAGTGCCCCTGGGGTCACAGATACGCAGTATTTT. The chain joins TRBV20-1 to TRBJ2-3; D uncertain. This CDR3 spans 12 amino acids. The germline V and J ends were trimmed by 6 bases and 2 bases, with 9 bases remaining between them. Germline V gene data show CDR1 as DFQATT and CDR2 as SNEGSKA (reference sequence).

This clonotype was picked up many times. The DNA is omitted, as the CDR3 cannot be located on it reliably, and the CDR3 follows TCRdb's listing. The rearrangement links TRBV12-3 or TRBV12-4 to TRBJ1-2; TRBD1 was called by the table and not checked on the DNA. Both ends counted, the CDR3 spans 13 residues. The CDR3 loop is CASSFGTGSPNTF.

Worth noting for this clonotype: A read error is possible here, since a much larger clone lies one base away. This sequence joins TRBV20-1 and TRBJ1-6; 7 positions match TRBD1. CDR3 size: 15 residues. Germline CDR1 reads DFQATT; CDR2 reads SNEGSKA (reference sequence). V shed 2 bases and J 8 bases; nucleotides not matched to a gene: 9. DNA of the CDR3: TGCAGTGCTAGAACCGCCGGGACAGACGATTCACCCCTCCACTTT. It encodes CSARTAGTDDSPLHF.